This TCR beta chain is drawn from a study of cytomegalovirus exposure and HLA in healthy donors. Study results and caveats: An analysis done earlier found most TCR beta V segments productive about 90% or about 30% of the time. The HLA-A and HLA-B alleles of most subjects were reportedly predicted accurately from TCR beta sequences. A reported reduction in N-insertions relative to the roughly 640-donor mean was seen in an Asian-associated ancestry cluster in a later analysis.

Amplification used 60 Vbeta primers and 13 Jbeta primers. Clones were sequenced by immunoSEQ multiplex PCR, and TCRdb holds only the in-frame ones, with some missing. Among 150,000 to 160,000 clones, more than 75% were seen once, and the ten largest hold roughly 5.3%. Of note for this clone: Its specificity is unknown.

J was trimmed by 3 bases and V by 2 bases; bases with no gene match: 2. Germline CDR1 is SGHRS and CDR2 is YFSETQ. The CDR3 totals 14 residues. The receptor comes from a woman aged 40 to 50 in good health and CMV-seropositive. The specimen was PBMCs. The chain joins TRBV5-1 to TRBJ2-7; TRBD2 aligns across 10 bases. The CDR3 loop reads CASSFTSGVYEQYF. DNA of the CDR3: TGCGCCAGCAGCTTCACTAGCGGGGTCTACGAGCAGTACTTC.